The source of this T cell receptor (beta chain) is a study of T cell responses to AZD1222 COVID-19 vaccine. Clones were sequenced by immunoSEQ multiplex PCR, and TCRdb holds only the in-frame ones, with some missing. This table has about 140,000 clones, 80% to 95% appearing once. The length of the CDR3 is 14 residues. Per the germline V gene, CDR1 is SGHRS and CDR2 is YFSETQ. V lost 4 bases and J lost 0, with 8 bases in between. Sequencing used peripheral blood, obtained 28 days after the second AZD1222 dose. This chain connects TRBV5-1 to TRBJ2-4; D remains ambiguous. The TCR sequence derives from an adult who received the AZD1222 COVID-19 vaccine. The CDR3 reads CASSPVLAKNIQYF. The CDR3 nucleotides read TGCGCCAGCAGCCCGGTCCTAGCCAAAAACATTCAGTACTTC.